The 8 T cell receptor beta chains given below trace back to one sample, sequenced in a study of T cell responses to AZD1222 COVID-19 vaccine. Assay: immunoSEQ multiplex PCR; the TCRdb copy retains only in-frame clones and omits some. The table includes 140,000 to 150,000 clones, approximately 93% detected once. The sample was peripheral blood, taken on day 0 of AZD1222 vaccination. All receptors come from an adult in good health.

This clone is a singleton in its sample. The rearrangement joins TRBV6-5 to TRBJ1-4; 9 bases line up with TRBD1. CDR1 is MNHEY, CDR2 SVGAGI, per germline. The CDR3 runs 14 residues. The trim removed 5 bases at V and 7 bases at J, leaving 5 bases unmatched. The CDR3 loop reads CASSRQGGSEKLFF. The CDR3 nucleotides read TGTGCCAGCAGTCGACAGGGGGGGAGTGAAAAACTGTTTTTT.

The chain carries TRBV28 and TRBJ1-2; 11 bases agree with TRBD1. Germline CDR1 and CDR2: MDHEN and SYDVKM. CDR3 size: 15 residues. With V trimmed by 5 bases and J by 5 bases, 7 bases remained unmatched. The CDR3: CASSTGQGAVYGYTF. In DNA, the CDR3 is TGTGCCAGCAGTACAGGACAGGGGGCGGTTTATGGCTACACCTTC.

The CDR3 loop reads CASPRVGNTIYF. DNA for the CDR3: TGCGCCAGCCCTCGTGTGGGAAACACCATATATTTT. The rearrangement links TRBV10-2 to TRBJ1-3, with D uncertain. Looked up from germline, CDR1 is WSHSY and CDR2 is SAAADI. The CDR3 is 12 amino acids. V lost 8 bases and J 4 bases, leaving 9 bases between the germline ends.

The chain uses TRBV7-8 and TRBJ2-3; D is unresolved. Germline-derived CDR1 and CDR2 are SGHVS and FQNEAQ. V gave up 2 bases and J gave up 4 bases, with 13 bases separating them. This CDR3 has 15 amino acids. CDR3 nucleotides: TGTGCCAGCAGCTTACCCCTACTAAATTCAGATACGCAGTATTTT. It encodes CASSLPLLNSDTQYF.

The CDR3 DNA reads as TGTGCCAGTAGTCCCGGGACAGGGAGTTCACCCCTCCACTTT. Translation gives CASSPGTGSSPLHF. The rearrangement uses TRBV19 and TRBJ1-6; TRBD1 aligns across 9 bases. This CDR3 spans 14 amino acids. The V gene end was trimmed by 5 bases and the J gene end by 9 bases; junction bases not matched to a gene: 5. Germline V gives CDR1 LNHDA, CDR2 SQIVND (reference sequence). Full variable domain (missing parts from reference TRBV19 and TRBJ1-6): DGGITQSPKYLFRKEGQNVTLSCEQNLNHDAMYWYRQDPGQGLRLIYYSQIVNDFQKGDIAEGYSVSREKKESFPLTVTSAQKNPTAFYLCASSPGTGSSPLHFGNGTRLTVT.

The genes are TRBV19 and TRBJ2-1; the match to TRBD2 covers 11 bases. Trimming took 5 bases from V and 7 from J; bases not matched to a gene: 7. The CDR3 is made up of 15 amino acids. Germline CDR1 reads LNHDA; CDR2 reads SQIVND (reference sequence). The CDR3 DNA follows: TGTGCCAGTAGTGCACTAGCGGGAGAATTGAATGAGCAGTTCTTC. This encodes CASSALAGELNEQFF.

This clone has a handful of counts. The V and J genes are TRBV11-3 and TRBJ2-1, with 9 bases fitting TRBD1. V trimming: 2 bases; J trimming: 9 bases; junction bases outside the gene matches: 2. Germline V gives CDR1 SGHNT, CDR2 YENEEA. The CDR3 loop spans 13 amino acids. Here the CDR3 DNA reads TGTGCCAGCAGCTTATCGGGACAGGGTGAGCAGTTCTTC. This translates into CASSLSGQGEQFF.

The rearrangement joins TRBV9 to TRBJ2-1; possibly TRBD2 for D (5 bases). The V end lost 4 bases, the J end lost 7 bases, and 15 bases lay between the germline ends. CDR1 is SGDLS and CDR2 is YYNGEE in the germline V gene. CDR3 length: 14 residues. CDR3 DNA sequence: TGTGCCAGCAGCCCCCAGGTGGGAGCAAATGAGCAGTTCTTC. It yields the protein CASSPQVGANEQFF. Supplemented by reference TRBV9 and TRBJ2-1, the full variable domain reads DSGVTQTPKHLITATGQRVTLRCSPRSGDLSVYWYQQSLDQGLQFLIQYYNGEERAKGNILERFSAQQFPDLHSELNLSSLELGDSALYFCASSPQVGANEQFFGPGTRLTVL.